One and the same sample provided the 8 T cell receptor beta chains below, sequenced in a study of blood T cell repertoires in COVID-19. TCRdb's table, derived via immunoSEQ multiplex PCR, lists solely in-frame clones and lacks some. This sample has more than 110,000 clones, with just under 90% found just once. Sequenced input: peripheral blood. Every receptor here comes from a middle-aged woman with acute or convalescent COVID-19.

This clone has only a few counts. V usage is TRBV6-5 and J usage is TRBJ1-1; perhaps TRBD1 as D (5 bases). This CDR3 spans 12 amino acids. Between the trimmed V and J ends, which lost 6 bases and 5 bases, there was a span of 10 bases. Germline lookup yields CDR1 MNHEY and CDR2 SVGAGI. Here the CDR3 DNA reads TGTGCCAGCAGGGCAGGGATGACTGAAGCTTTCTTT. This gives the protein CASRAGMTEAFF.

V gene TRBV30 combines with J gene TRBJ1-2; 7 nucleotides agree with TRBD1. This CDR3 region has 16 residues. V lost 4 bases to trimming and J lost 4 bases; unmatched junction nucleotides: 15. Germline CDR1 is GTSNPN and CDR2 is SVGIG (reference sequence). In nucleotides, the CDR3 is TGTGCCTGGAACGGCGACAGGGAATCGGGAATCTATGGCTACACCTTC. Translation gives CAWNGDRESGIYGYTF.

For the CDR3, the DNA is TGTGCCAGCTCACCCGACAGGGGGGAGAACACTGAAGCTTTCTTT. Residues: CASSPDRGENTEAFF. This chain links TRBV18 with TRBJ1-1, with TRBD1 matching 9 bases. V gave up 3 bases and J gave up 1 base; unmatched junction bases: 3. CDR3 length: 15 amino acids. Per germline, CDR1 KGHSH and CDR2 LQKENI.

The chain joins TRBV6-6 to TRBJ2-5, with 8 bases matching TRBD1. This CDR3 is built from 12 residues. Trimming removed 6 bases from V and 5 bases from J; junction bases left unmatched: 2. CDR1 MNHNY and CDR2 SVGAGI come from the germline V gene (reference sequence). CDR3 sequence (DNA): TGTGCCAGCAGACGGGACAGGGAGACCCAGTACTTC. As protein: CASRRDRETQYF.

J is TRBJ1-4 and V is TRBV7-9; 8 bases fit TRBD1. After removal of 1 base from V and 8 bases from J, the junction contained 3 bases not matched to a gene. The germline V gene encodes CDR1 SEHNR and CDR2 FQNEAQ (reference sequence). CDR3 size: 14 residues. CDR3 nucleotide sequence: TGTGCCAGCAGCTTAGGAACAGGGGGAGAAAAACTGTTTTTT. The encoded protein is CASSLGTGGEKLFF.

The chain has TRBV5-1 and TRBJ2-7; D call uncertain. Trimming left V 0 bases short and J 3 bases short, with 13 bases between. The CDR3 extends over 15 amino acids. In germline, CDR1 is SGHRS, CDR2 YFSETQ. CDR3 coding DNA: TGCGCCAGCAGCTTGGGAAACCCAGGCCTCTACGAGCAGTACTTC. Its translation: CASSLGNPGLYEQYF. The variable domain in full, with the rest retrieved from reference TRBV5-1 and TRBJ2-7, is KAGVTQTPRYLIKTRGQQVTLSCSPISGHRSVSWYQQTPGQGLQFLFEYFSETQRNKGNFPGRFSGRQFSNSRSEMNVSTLELGDSALYLCASSLGNPGLYEQYFGPGTRLTVT.

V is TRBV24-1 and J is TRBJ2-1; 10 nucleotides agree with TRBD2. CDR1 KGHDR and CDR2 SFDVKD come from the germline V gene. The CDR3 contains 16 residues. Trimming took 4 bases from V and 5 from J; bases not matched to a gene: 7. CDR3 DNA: TGTGCCACCAGTGACCGGACTAGCGGATCAAACAATGAGCAGTTCTTC. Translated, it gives CATSDRTSGSNNEQFF.

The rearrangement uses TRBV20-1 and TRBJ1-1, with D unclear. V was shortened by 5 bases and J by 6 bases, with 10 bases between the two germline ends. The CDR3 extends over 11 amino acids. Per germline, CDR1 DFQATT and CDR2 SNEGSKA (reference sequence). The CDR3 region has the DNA TGCAGTGCTGCGGGGATTCCTGAAGCTTTCTTT. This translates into CSAAGIPEAFF.